This TCR beta chain came from a study of blood T cell repertoires in COVID-19. Original methodology: Counts of nucleated cells, estimated from reference gene primer amplification, were obtained. Some clones are missing from TCRdb's copy, which holds only in-frame ones; the method was immunoSEQ multiplex PCR. The V and J calls and clone size are taken from that table; D and trimming were inferred from the DNA. The table lists about 180,000 clones, roughly 88% of them singletons. This CDR3 has 16 residues. Per the germline V gene, CDR1 is SGHRS and CDR2 is YFSETQ. Trimming pared 4 bases from V and 2 bases from J, leaving 18 bases between. Patients from Seattle were sampled longitudinally, starting during active infection.

The V and J genes are TRBV5-1 and TRBJ1-1; D not resolved. This clonotype originated in a man older than 75 with COVID-19, enrolled during active disease. Sequencing input: peripheral blood. In nucleotides, the CDR3 is TGCGCCAGCAGCATAACCCCGGGGTCCCAAAACACTGAAGCTTTCTTT. This translates into CASSITPGSQNTEAFF.